Listed below are T cell receptor beta chains from one sample, sequenced in a study of T cell responses to AZD1222 COVID-19 vaccine. Clones were sequenced by immunoSEQ multiplex PCR, and TCRdb holds only the in-frame ones, with some missing. The sample records under 150,000 clones, approximately 92% being singletons. The sequencing here drew on peripheral blood, taken 28 days after the second AZD1222 dose. These receptors were taken from an adult who received the AZD1222 COVID-19 vaccine. CDR3s include the opening cysteine and the closing phenylalanine or tryptophan. A D gene is named only where the DNA matches it firmly.

>TRBJ2-1|TRBV5-1|TRBD2
TGCGCCAGCAGCCAAACCACCGGGACTAGCGCGTACAATGAGCAGTTCTTC
CASSQTTGTSAYNEQFF
>TRBJ2-3|TRBV28|-
TGTGCCAGCAAGCCCCCCCCGGGAGATACGCAGTATTTT
CASKPPPGDTQYF
>TRBJ2-7|TRBV7-3|TRBD2
TGTGCCAGCAGCCTAAGCGGGGGGAGCTCCTACGAGCAGTACTTC
CASSLSGGSSYEQYF
>TRBJ1-6|TRBV6-5|-
TGTGCCAGCAGCCCAACCCAGGGAGCGGGCTCACCCCTCCACTTT
CASSPTQGAGSPLHF
>TRBJ2-6|TRBV6-5|-
TGTGCCAGCAGAGAGAACTCTGGGGCCAACGTCCTGACTTTC
CASRENSGANVLTF
>TRBJ1-1|TRBV19|TRBD1
TGTGCCAGTAGTAGTCGCCGGGGACAGGGAGTTCAAACTGAAGCTTTCTTT
CASSSRRGQGVQTEAFF
>TRBJ1-2|TRBV28|TRBD1
TGTGCCAGCACCCAGGGGGGGACCTATGGCTACACCTTC
CASTQGGTYGYTF
>TRBJ2-7|TRBV3-1/TRBV3-2|TRBD1
TGTGCCAGCAGCCGACAGGGGCACTCCTACGAGCAGTACTTC
CASSRQGHSYEQYF
>TRBJ2-1|TRBV7-3|TRBD1
TGTGCCAGCAGCTTAAGGGCAGGGGGCTACAATGAGCAGTTCTTC
CASSLRAGGYNEQFF
>TRBJ2-2|TRBV5-4|-
TGTGCCAGCAGCCCAAAATACACCGGGGAGCTGTTTTTT
CASSPKYTGELFF
>TRBJ1-6|TRBV4-1|-
TGCGCCAGCAGCTTAACAGAAAGATATAATTCACCCCTCCACTTT
CASSLTERYNSPLHF
>TRBJ1-1|TRBV18|TRBD1
TGTGCCAGCTCACCACAAGTCCAGGGGGCGTCAACTGAAGCTTTCTTT
CASSPQVQGASTEAFF
>TRBJ2-2|TRBV9|-
TGTGCCAGCAGCGTACTCACCGGGGAGCTGTTTTTT
CASSVLTGELFF
>TRBJ1-3|TRBV24-1|-
TGTGCCACCAGTGATTTAAAGGGGATCGCTGGAAACACCATATATTTT
CATSDLKGIAGNTIYF
>TRBJ1-1|TRBV7-9|TRBD1
TGTGCCAGCAGCTGGGGACAGATGAACACTGAAGCTTTCTTT
CASSWGQMNTEAFF
>TRBJ1-2|TRBV9|TRBD1
TGTGCCAGCAGCTTGTCCGGGACAGGGGGGGATGGCTACACCTTC
CASSLSGTGGDGYTF